The rows below give T cell receptor beta chains drawn from one sample of a study of blood T cells in healthy people across ages. Each CDR3 protein is one row after TCRdb ran MiXCR on the 5' RACE reads. The table includes some 290,000 distinct CDR3 sequences, roughly 26% detected once. The specimen sequenced was blood. The receptors derive from a woman aged 70-85 years in good health. Each CDR3 is given with its conserved first and last residue. The D gene is left open where the match is weak. The size of a clone is reported for some rows only, either as once, few or many, or as a class for expanded clones.

V gene,clone size,D gene,J gene,CDR3 DNA,CDR3 protein
TRBV27,few,.,TRBJ2-4,TGTGCCAGCACGGACCTCAAAAACATTCAGTACTTC,CASTDLKNIQYF
TRBV25-1,.,TRBD2,TRBJ2-1,TGTGCCAGCAGGGGACTAGCGGCGGGCTCCTACAATGAGCAGTTCTTC,CASRGLAAGSYNEQFF
TRBV29-1,few,.,TRBJ1-5,TGCAGCGTTGAAGAGGGGAGGGGGACCCAGCATTTT,CSVEEGRGTQHF
TRBV5-1,.,.,TRBJ1-5,TGCGCCAGCAGCTTGGAGCCTTCCGGGAGCAATCAGCCCCAGCATTTT,CASSLEPSGSNQPQHF
TRBV28,few,.,TRBJ1-2,TGTGCCAGCAGTTTGAGGGGAGACTATGGCTACACCTTC,CASSLRGDYGYTF
TRBV24-1,.,TRBD2,TRBJ2-1,TGTGCCACCAGTGATAGGGCGGGAGTGGTCAACGAGCAGTTCTTC,CATSDRAGVVNEQFF
TRBV29-1,few,.,TRBJ1-2,TGCAGCGCCCGGGGGAAGGGGAACTATGGCTACACCTTC,CSARGKGNYGYTF
TRBV20-1,.,TRBD1,TRBJ2-7,TGCAGTGCCGGGGGACAGGCCTCCTACGAGCAGTACTTC,CSAGGQASYEQYF
TRBV11-2,.,.,TRBJ2-1,TGTGCCAGCAGCATGACGTTGCTCGAGCAGTTCTTC,CASSMTLLEQFF
TRBV20-1,.,TRBD2,TRBJ2-5,TGCAGTGCTAGAGAGACTAGCATAGAGACCCAGTACTTC,CSARETSIETQYF
TRBV5-1,.,.,TRBJ1-3,TGCGCCAGCAGCTCCCACCCAGGCTCTGGAAACACCATATATTTT,CASSSHPGSGNTIYF
TRBV11-2,few,.,TRBJ2-7,TGTGCCAGCAGCTTGAAGAGTGCTTACGAGCAGTACTTC,CASSLKSAYEQYF
TRBV6-2/TRBV6-3,.,.,TRBJ2-1,TGTGCCAGCAGTTACTGGGGCGATGAGCAGTTCTTC,CASSYWGDEQFF
TRBV5-1,many,.,TRBJ1-2,TGCGCCAGCAGCTTGACACCAGATTCCTATGGCTACACCTTC,CASSLTPDSYGYTF
TRBV20-1,.,.,TRBJ2-3,TGCAGTGCTAGAGATTACCCTGGGCAGGAGTATTTT,CSARDYPGQEYF
TRBV20-1,few,.,TRBJ2-3,TGCAGTGCTAGAGAATTCGGGACGGAGCCAGATACGCAGTATTTT,CSAREFGTEPDTQYF
TRBV7-2,few,TRBD2,TRBJ2-1,TGTGCCAGCAGCTTAGCGAATAGCGGGAGGAGTGAGCAGTTCTTC,CASSLANSGRSEQFF
TRBV20-1,few,.,TRBJ1-4,TGCAGTGCTAGTGTAGGCGATTCAGGAGAAAAACTGTTTTTT,CSASVGDSGEKLFF
TRBV7-2,.,.,TRBJ1-5,TGTGCCAGCAGCTTAGCCCCGGGGAAGCAGCCCCAGCATTTT,CASSLAPGKQPQHF
TRBV7-7,many,TRBD2,TRBJ2-5,TGTGCTAGCAGCTTAGGGGCGGGAGTAGAGACCCAGTACTTC,CASSLGAGVETQYF
TRBV7-2,few,TRBD1,TRBJ2-3,TGTGCCAGCAGCTTAGGGAGGGGACAGGGGCAGCCCCAGTATTTT,CASSLGRGQGQPQYF
TRBV28,.,.,TRBJ2-7,TGTGCCAGCACCCTGGACAAAGGGAGAGACTACGAGCAGTACTTC,CASTLDKGRDYEQYF
TRBV29-1,few,TRBD2,TRBJ2-5,TGCAGCGTTGACGAACTAGCGGAAGAGACCCAGTACTTC,CSVDELAEETQYF
TRBV5-1,few,.,TRBJ2-7,TGCGCCAGCAGCTTGGGGACTATCTACGAGCAGTACTTC,CASSLGTIYEQYF
TRBV7-9,.,.,TRBJ2-7,TGTGCCAGCAGCTTAGGCGGCATCTACGAGCAGTACTTC,CASSLGGIYEQYF
TRBV2,.,.,TRBJ1-4,TGCGCCAGCAGTGAGTCACGGTTTGAAAAACTGTTTTTT,CASSESRFEKLFF
TRBV10-3,.,.,TRBJ2-2,TGTGCCATCAGTGTTGGTGAGACCGGGGAGCTGTTTTTT,CAISVGETGELFF
TRBV20-1,.,.,TRBJ2-7,TGCAGTGCCCATCCGCGGGACAAATCCTACGAGCAGTACTTC,CSAHPRDKSYEQYF
TRBV7-2,.,.,TRBJ1-1,TGTGCCAGCAGCATAGCGCCCACAGGGTTGAACACTGAAGCTTTCTTT,CASSIAPTGLNTEAFF
TRBV6-2/TRBV6-3,few,TRBD2,TRBJ2-1,TGTGCCAGCAGTGATACAAGCGGGATGGGGCGGAATGAGCAGTTCTTC,CASSDTSGMGRNEQFF
TRBV14,few,.,TRBJ2-3,TGTGCCAGCAGCCAAGATATAGTTGATACGCAGTATTTT,CASSQDIVDTQYF
TRBV20-1,.,.,TRBJ2-5,TGCAGTGCTAGACTTCCCCCGACGGCAGAGACCCAGTACTTC,CSARLPPTAETQYF
TRBV4-1,.,.,TRBJ2-3,TGCGCCAGCAGCCAAGGCGGAGGGGTTGGTACGCAGTATTTT,CASSQGGGVGTQYF
TRBV4-3,few,.,TRBJ2-5,TGCGCCAGCAGCCAAGACAACAGGGCAGAGACCCAGTACTTC,CASSQDNRAETQYF
TRBV11-2,.,.,TRBJ2-1,TGTGCCAGCAGCCAAACTCAAGGGAATTATGAGCAGTTCTTC,CASSQTQGNYEQFF
TRBV7-3,.,.,TRBJ2-5,TGTGCCAGCAGCTTAGGCCCAGAATTAACCCAGTACTTC,CASSLGPELTQYF
TRBV4-2,many,.,TRBJ2-5,TGTGCCAGCAGCCAAGAGGGACCCATTCTTCACTTC,CASSQEGPILHF
TRBV10-3,.,TRBD1,TRBJ1-2,TGTGCCATCAGTGAACGGGACAGGGACTATGGCTACACCTTC,CAISERDRDYGYTF
TRBV28,once,.,TRBJ2-5,TGTGCCAGCAGTCTTGAAGTGGCGGCCCCCCAAGAGACCCAGTACTTC,CASSLEVAAPQETQYF
TRBV6-6,.,.,TRBJ2-7,TGTGCCAGCAGTTATGGGTATGGAGGGAACGAGCAGTACTTC,CASSYGYGGNEQYF